This TCR beta chain was recorded in a study of CD8 T cell repertoires and HIV-1 epitope variants. Study details: Separate wells received one of Twenty-five Gag or Nef variant peptides. Controls were a CMV, EBV and flu peptide pool, Ebola AY9 negative control, and no-peptide well. An approximately 10-day culture received IL-2, IL-7 and IL-15 on days 3 and 7. The baseline condition was 1M T cells left uncultured.

Here immunoSEQ multiplex PCR was the method, and the copy in TCRdb shows in-frame clones only, minus some. The repertoire holds 5,500 to 7,000 clones, with around 65% as singletons. V lost 2 bases and J lost 7, with 17 bases in between. The CDR3 is 16 residues long. CDR1 MNHEY and CDR2 SMNVEV come from the germline V gene (reference sequence). As to this clone: The target antigen is unknown.

This rearrangement joins TRBV27 to TRBJ2-2; D is uncertain. This clonotype was sampled from a male donor with HIV. The sample taken for sequencing was cultured CD8+ T cells derived from PBMCs. CDR3 in DNA: TGTGCCAGCAGTTTAACCCCGCCTGGGAACGTCGGGGAGCTGTTTTTT. Amino acid sequence: CASSLTPPGNVGELFF.